Listed below are T cell receptor beta chains from one sample, sequenced in a study of T cell responses to AZD1222 COVID-19 vaccine. Some clones are missing from TCRdb's copy, which holds only in-frame ones; the method was immunoSEQ multiplex PCR. The sample contains some 100,000 clones, approximately 86% of which appear only once. This specimen consisted of peripheral blood, obtained on day 0 of AZD1222 vaccination. All receptors come from an adult in good health. CDR3s include the opening cysteine and the closing phenylalanine or tryptophan. A D gene is named only where the DNA matches it firmly. Clone size is shown for a subset of rows, as once, few, many or a class of expanded clone.

>TRBJ1-1|-|-|TRBV19
CASSIFFSGSNTEAFF
TGTGCCAGTAGTATCTTTTTTTCAGGGTCGAACACTGAAGCTTTCTTT
>TRBJ2-7|-|-|TRBV5-1
CASSLFLPTKPNEQYF
TGCGCCAGCAGCTTGTTCCTCCCGACAAAGCCAAACGAGCAGTACTTC
>TRBJ2-7|TRBD1|-|TRBV18
CASSLGQGVGEQYF
TGTGCCAGCTCACTGGGACAGGGGGTAGGAGAGCAGTACTTC
>TRBJ1-2|TRBD1|many|TRBV19
CASSMRDRVYGYTF
TGTGCCAGTAGTATGCGCGACAGGGTCTATGGCTACACCTTC
>TRBJ1-2|-|few|TRBV19
CASSMRREPFPDTF
TGTGCCAGTAGTATGCGGAGGGAACCATTCCCTGACACCTTC
>TRBJ2-5|TRBD2|-|TRBV5-1
CASSLSGVQETQYF
TGCGCCAGCAGCTTAAGCGGGGTCCAAGAGACCCAGTACTTC
>TRBJ2-1|TRBD1|-|TRBV4-2
CASSQDPAQGANEQFF
TGTGCCAGCAGCCAAGATCCGGCGCAGGGGGCCAATGAGCAGTTCTTC
>TRBJ2-3|-|-|TRBV4-3
CASSQERGFAGHTDTQYF
TGCGCCAGCAGCCAAGAAAGGGGGTTCGCAGGCCACACAGATACGCAGTATTTT
>TRBJ2-2|TRBD2|-|TRBV19
CASSISAGGYTGELFF
TGTGCCAGTAGTATCTCGGCGGGGGGGTACACCGGGGAGCTGTTTTTT
>TRBJ1-1|-|-|TRBV28
CASRAFGVGAEAFF
TGTGCCAGCAGGGCCTTCGGGGTGGGGGCTGAAGCTTTCTTT
>TRBJ2-7|-|once|TRBV19
CASSKRDRYYEQYF
TGTGCCAGTAGTAAGCGCGACAGATACTACGAGCAGTACTTC
>TRBJ2-5|TRBD2|-|TRBV27
CASSYQLAGGETQYF
TGTGCCAGCAGCTACCAACTAGCGGGGGGGGAGACCCAGTACTTC
>TRBJ1-4|-|-|TRBV3-1/TRBV3-2
CASSTASGSEDEKLFF
TGTGCCAGCAGCACCGCTTCTGGGAGTGAAGACGAAAAACTGTTTTTT
>TRBJ2-3|TRBD2|-|TRBV5-5
CASSLGSNGGATDTQYF
TGTGCCAGCAGCTTGGGAAGTAACGGGGGGGCCACAGATACGCAGTATTTT
>TRBJ2-1|-|-|TRBV11-2
CASSLDAYSYNEQFF
TGTGCCAGCAGCTTAGATGCCTACTCCTACAATGAGCAGTTCTTC
>TRBJ1-6|-|-|TRBV6-5
CASSPAGGNSPLHF
TGTGCCAGCAGTCCCGCCGGAGGGAATTCACCCCTCCACTTT
>TRBJ2-2|TRBD2|-|TRBV5-1
CASSLASGLNTGELFF
TGCGCCAGCAGCTTGGCTAGCGGGCTGAACACCGGGGAGCTGTTTTTT
>TRBJ2-3|-|once|TRBV10-3
CASAGITSTDTQYF
TGTGCCTCCGCCGGGATAACTAGCACAGATACGCAGTATTTT
>TRBJ1-2|-|-|TRBV6-5
CASSYQGNYGYTF
TGTGCCAGCAGTTACCAGGGGAACTATGGCTACACCTTC
>TRBJ1-2|TRBD1|-|TRBV5-5
CASSPGQLGYTF
TGTGCCAGCAGCCCGGGACAGCTTGGCTACACCTTC
>TRBJ2-5|-|-|TRBV19
CASSIVVYQETQYF
TGTGCCAGTAGTATTGTCGTGTACCAAGAGACCCAGTACTTC
>TRBJ2-7|-|once|TRBV28
CASSPGSDEQYF
TGTGCCAGCAGTCCAGGGAGCGACGAGCAGTACTTC
>TRBJ2-3|TRBD2|-|TRBV5-4
CASSQTSGSDTQYF
TGTGCCAGCAGCCAAACTAGCGGGAGTGATACGCAGTATTTT
>TRBJ2-6|TRBD2|-|TRBV11-2
CASSALGGGDSGANVLTF
TGTGCCAGCAGCGCCTTGGGGGGAGGGGATTCCGGGGCCAACGTCCTGACTTTC
>TRBJ1-4|TRBD1|-|TRBV6-4
CASGSGTGMEKLFF
TGTGCCAGCGGTAGCGGGACAGGTATGGAAAAACTGTTTTTT
>TRBJ2-5|-|-|TRBV21-1
CASSTRERTSGGGQETQYF
TGTGCCAGCAGCACACGAGAACGGACTAGCGGGGGGGGTCAAGAGACCCAGTACTTC
>TRBJ2-7|TRBD1|-|TRBV19
CASRAGTGAIYEQYF
TGTGCCAGTCGCGCTGGGACAGGGGCTATCTACGAGCAGTACTTC
>TRBJ1-2|TRBD1|-|TRBV2
CASIRGTGELYGYTF
TGTGCCAGCATCCGCGGGACAGGCGAGCTCTATGGCTACACCTTC
>TRBJ2-6|-|-|TRBV5-1
CATGDSGANVLTF
TGCGCCACAGGGGATTCTGGGGCCAACGTCCTGACTTTC
>TRBJ1-2|-|-|TRBV30
CAWSVPLDNGYSNYGYTF
TGTGCCTGGAGTGTCCCCCTGGACAATGGGTACAGTAACTATGGCTACACCTTC
>TRBJ1-1|TRBD1|-|TRBV5-1
CASSTGTGKGEAFF
TGCGCCAGCAGCACCGGGACAGGGAAGGGTGAAGCTTTCTTT
>TRBJ2-3|TRBD1|-|TRBV27
CASSPQGFTDTQYF
TGTGCCAGCAGCCCACAGGGGTTTACAGATACGCAGTATTTT
>TRBJ2-3|-|-|TRBV7-9
CASSSSLGDTQYF
TGTGCCAGCAGCTCCTCTCTGGGGGATACGCAGTATTTT
>TRBJ2-1|TRBD2|few|TRBV14
CASSQEVMAGGFNEQFF
TGTGCCAGCAGCCAAGAAGTAATGGCGGGAGGTTTTAATGAGCAGTTCTTC
>TRBJ1-5|-|-|TRBV6-5
CASTLYRYDQPQHF
TGTGCCAGCACCTTATACAGGTATGATCAGCCCCAGCATTTT
>TRBJ2-3|TRBD2|-|TRBV5-1
CASSSGLVGADTQYF
TGCGCCAGCAGCTCTGGACTAGTCGGCGCAGATACGCAGTATTTT
>TRBJ1-5|-|-|TRBV19
CASSTPADSTRGDNQPQHF
TGTGCCAGTAGCACTCCAGCGGACTCCACCCGTGGGGACAATCAGCCCCAGCATTTT
>TRBJ2-7|-|few|TRBV4-1
CASSQDRSYEQYF
TGCGCCAGCAGCCAAGACAGGTCCTACGAGCAGTACTTC
>TRBJ2-3|-|-|TRBV4-3
CASSQDLGQNTDTQYF
TGCGCCAGCAGCCAAGATCTAGGGCAGAACACAGATACGCAGTATTTT
>TRBJ1-2|-|-|TRBV6-6
CASSFRDTYGYTF
TGTGCCAGCAGTTTTAGGGACACTTATGGCTACACCTTC
>TRBJ2-7|TRBD1|-|TRBV10-3
CAIKNSDRWYEQYF
TGTGCCATAAAGAATTCGGACAGGTGGTACGAGCAGTACTTC
>TRBJ2-7|TRBD2|few|TRBV6-2/TRBV6-3
CASSYSGTSGYEQYF
TGTGCCAGCAGTTACTCCGGGACTAGCGGCTACGAGCAGTACTTC
>TRBJ2-2|TRBD1|-|TRBV2
CASWGQGAGELFF
TGTGCCAGCTGGGGACAGGGGGCCGGGGAGCTGTTTTTT
>TRBJ1-2|TRBD1|-|TRBV7-9
CASSARQGVWGYTF
TGTGCCAGCAGCGCAAGACAGGGAGTATGGGGCTACACCTTC
>TRBJ2-7|-|-|TRBV30
CAWSDNRREQYF
TGTGCCTGGAGCGACAACCGGCGGGAGCAGTACTTC
>TRBJ1-1|-|once|TRBV7-2
CASSPPGENTEAFF
TGTGCCAGCAGCCCGCCGGGGGAGAACACTGAAGCTTTCTTT
>TRBJ2-5|-|once|TRBV7-3
CASSLAGRDSQETQYF
TGTGCCAGCAGCTTAGCGGGTCGAGACAGCCAAGAGACCCAGTACTTC
>TRBJ2-2|TRBD2|-|TRBV6-5
CASSKLAGTGELFF
TGTGCCAGCAGCAAACTAGCGGGGACCGGGGAGCTGTTTTTT
>TRBJ1-4|-|-|TRBV6-5
CASSYSSNGYNEKLFF
TGTGCCAGCAGTTACTCGAGCAACGGCTACAATGAAAAACTGTTTTTT
>TRBJ1-2|-|-|TRBV29-1
CSVVVLRAYTF
TGCAGCGTTGTAGTGTTGCGGGCCTACACCTTC
>TRBJ2-7|-|-|TRBV27
CASSLVDSSYEQYF
TGTGCCAGCAGTTTAGTCGACAGTTCCTACGAGCAGTACTTC
>TRBJ1-2|TRBD1|once|TRBV7-2
CASSSHGQGIGYTF
TGTGCCAGCAGCTCTCACGGACAGGGAATTGGCTACACCTTC
>TRBJ2-1|TRBD1|-|TRBV7-2
CASRWTGRNEQFF
TGTGCCAGCAGATGGACAGGGCGCAATGAGCAGTTCTTC
>TRBJ2-1|-|-|TRBV29-1
CSVEEGGQYNEQFF
TGCAGCGTTGAAGAGGGGGGACAATACAATGAGCAGTTCTTC
>TRBJ1-1|-|-|TRBV7-9
CASSVGQNTEAFF
TGTGCCAGCAGCGTGGGACAGAACACTGAAGCTTTCTTT